The 3 T cell receptor beta chains presented below share a single source sample, sequenced in a study of blood T cells in healthy people across ages. Through a sample-barcoded 5' primer and a J-beta primer mix, a second PCR was run for about 6 to 11 cycles. MiXCR, run by TCRdb on the 5' RACE reads, gives a single entry per CDR3 protein. The table records around 1,000,000 distinct CDR3 sequences, approximately 26% of them present only once. This same sample was also taken into another study, of T cells of mothers and their children.

Sequencing was done on a sample of blood. These receptors originate from a girl aged 2 to 10 in good health.

With regard to this clonotype: This clone may be a read error of a much larger clone one base away. The J gene is TRBJ2-3, the V gene TRBV28; D gene uncertain. CDR1 and CDR2 from the germline V gene are MDHEN and SYDVKM. The CDR3 is 11 residues long. V lost 7 bases, J lost 3 bases, and 5 bases lay in between. Written as DNA, the CDR3 is TGTGCCAGCACCCAAACAGATACGCAGTATTTT. It codes for CASTQTDTQYF.

In this sample, this clonotype turned up a few times. V is TRBV27 and J is TRBJ2-3; D ambiguous. The CDR3 has 17 amino acids. Germline-derived CDR1 and CDR2 are MNHEY and SMNVEV (reference sequence). Trimming pared 5 bases from V and 1 base from J, leaving 19 bases between. CDR3 protein: CASSPKILGTRTDTQYF. The CDR3 DNA reads as TGTGCCAGCAGTCCCAAAATACTCGGAACTCGCACAGATACGCAGTATTTT.

V is TRBV28 and J is TRBJ2-5; the D call may be TRBD1 or TRBD2 (6 bases each). Gene TRBJ2-1 matches the end of the DNA better, so the J call may be wrong. This CDR3 comprises 15 residues. From germline, CDR1 is MDHEN and CDR2 SYDVKM. The CDR3 region has the DNA TGTGCCAGCAGCTTAAGAACAGGGCCGGGGGAGGAGCAGTTCTTC. It is translated as CASSLRTGPGEEQFF.